These T cell receptor beta chains were read from a single sample in a study of CD8 T cells in ankylosing spondylitis. TCRdb fed the 5' RACE reads into MiXCR, producing one record per CDR3 protein. The data contain 130,000 or so distinct CDR3 sequences, 17% of them singletons. Sequenced material: blood, either unsorted or a sorted T cell fraction (not recorded which). These receptors were taken from a male donor with ankylosing spondylitis. CDR3s include the opening cysteine and the closing phenylalanine or tryptophan. A D gene is named only where the DNA matches it firmly. The size of a clone is reported for some rows only, either as once, few or many, or as a class for expanded clones.

>TRBV3-1|TRBJ2-5|.|TRBD2
CASSQTPGLAQETQYF
TGTGCCAGCAGCCAGACTCCGGGACTAGCGCAAGAGACCCAGTACTTC
>TRBV20-1|TRBJ2-7|once|TRBD1
CSASPGQGTHEQYF
TGCAGTGCTAGTCCGGGACAGGGAACCCACGAGCAGTACTTC
>TRBV4-3|TRBJ2-7|few|TRBD2
CASSPGLAGGLSYEQYF
TGCGCCAGCAGCCCCGGACTAGCGGGAGGCCTCTCCTACGAGCAGTACTTC
>TRBV2|TRBJ2-2|.|TRBD1
CASGTGVYTGELFF
TGTGCCAGCGGGACAGGGGTCTACACCGGGGAGCTGTTTTTT
>TRBV7-2|TRBJ1-3|many|.
CASSPGRTSGNTIYF
TGTGCCAGCAGCCCGGGACGGACCTCTGGAAACACCATATATTTT
>TRBV12-3/TRBV12-4|TRBJ2-7|.|.
CASSPSREQYF
TGTGCCAGCAGCCCGTCCCGCGAGCAGTACTTC
>TRBV29-1|TRBJ2-1|many|TRBD2
CSVAGGREGPNEQFF
TGCAGCGTTGCAGGCGGGCGGGAGGGCCCCAATGAGCAGTTCTTC
>TRBV9|TRBJ1-4|.|.
CASSFQGRANEKLFF
TGTGCCAGCAGCTTCCAGGGGAGGGCTAATGAAAAACTGTTTTTT
>TRBV27|TRBJ2-7|many|.
CASSLSRTGLSYEQYF
TGTGCCAGCAGTTTATCGAGGACAGGACTATCCTACGAGCAGTACTTC
>TRBV9|TRBJ2-2|.|TRBD1
CASSATGTGGTGELFF
TGTGCCAGCAGCGCAACCGGGACAGGGGGAACCGGGGAGCTGTTTTTT
>TRBV20-1|TRBJ2-1|few|.
CSARGDRYYNEQFF
TGCAGTGCTAGAGGGGATAGATACTACAATGAGCAGTTCTTC
>TRBV28|TRBJ2-7|few|TRBD2
CASSLWSSGSEQYF
TGTGCCAGCAGTTTATGGTCTAGCGGGAGTGAGCAGTACTTC
>TRBV7-9|TRBJ2-7|.|TRBD1
CASSSSRTGFSYEQYF
TGTGCCAGCAGCTCCAGCCGGACAGGGTTCTCCTACGAGCAGTACTTC
>TRBV20-1|TRBJ2-2|.|.
CSACLVNTGELFF
TGCAGTGCTTGTCTAGTTAACACCGGGGAGCTGTTTTTT
>TRBV9|TRBJ2-3|few|.
CASSPLQATSTDTQYF
TGTGCCAGCAGCCCTCTCCAGGCAACCTCCACAGATACGCAGTATTTT
>TRBV6-1|TRBJ2-3|once|TRBD2
CASSEFLAGGPTDTQYF
TGTGCCAGCAGTGAATTCCTAGCGGGAGGACCCACAGATACGCAGTATTTT
>TRBV6-6|TRBJ2-7|few|.
CASSYSTVYEQYF
TGTGCCAGCAGTTACTCGACAGTCTACGAGCAGTACTTC
>TRBV20-1|TRBJ2-7|.|.
CSARRGGEQYF
TGCAGTGCTAGACGGGGCGGCGAGCAGTACTTC
>TRBV7-9|TRBJ2-7|.|.
CASTVLDGYEQYF
TGTGCCAGCACCGTGTTGGACGGCTACGAGCAGTACTTC
>TRBV10-3|TRBJ2-7|few|.
CAISEGRFGYEQYF
TGTGCCATCAGTGAGGGTAGGTTCGGCTACGAGCAGTACTTC
>TRBV5-1|TRBJ2-7|.|.
CASSPRDAYEQYF
TGCGCCAGCAGTCCCCGGGACGCCTACGAGCAGTACTTC
>TRBV11-2|TRBJ2-3|few|TRBD2
CASSLEGGLAWSTDTQYF
TGTGCCAGCAGCCTAGAGGGAGGGCTAGCTTGGTCCACAGATACGCAGTATTTT
>TRBV29-1|TRBJ2-1|.|TRBD2
CSVEDLAGSSYNEQFF
TGCAGCGTTGAAGATCTAGCGGGAAGCTCCTACAATGAGCAGTTCTTC
>TRBV7-9|TRBJ2-5|.|TRBD1
CASSPVLWTGSETQYF
TGTGCCAGCAGTCCTGTCCTTTGGACAGGGTCGGAGACCCAGTACTTC
>TRBV29-1|TRBJ2-7|many|.
CSVVPSSYEQYF
TGCAGCGTTGTGCCGAGCTCCTACGAGCAGTACTTC
>TRBV15|TRBJ2-1|.|.
CATSRVRGTEQFF
TGTGCCACCAGCAGAGTTCGAGGGACTGAGCAGTTCTTC
>TRBV7-2|TRBJ2-1|.|.
CASSLLTHNEQFF
TGTGCCAGCAGCTTGCTCACGCACAATGAGCAGTTCTTC
>TRBV5-1|TRBJ2-7|few|.
CASRSGNYEQYF
TGCGCCAGCAGATCCGGGAACTACGAGCAGTACTTC
>TRBV14|TRBJ2-1|few|.
CASSQEAAGWHEQFF
TGTGCCAGCAGCCAAGAGGCAGCAGGGTGGCATGAGCAGTTCTTC
>TRBV3-1|TRBJ2-1|few|.
CASSQTLDSEQFF
TGTGCCAGCAGCCAGACCCTGGACTCTGAGCAGTTCTTC
>TRBV5-1|TRBJ1-1|few|.
CASSSGPHEAFF
TGCGCCAGCAGCTCCGGTCCTCATGAAGCTTTCTTT
>TRBV5-6|TRBJ1-2|few|TRBD1
CASRNRDRGLGYGYTF
TGTGCCAGCAGGAATCGGGACAGGGGGCTCGGCTATGGCTACACCTTC
>TRBV9|TRBJ2-1|few|TRBD2
CASSVGASGSSYNEQFF
TGTGCCAGCAGCGTAGGGGCTAGCGGGAGCTCCTACAATGAGCAGTTCTTC
>TRBV5-5|TRBJ2-6|few|.
CASSLGANVLTF
TGTGCCAGCAGCTTGGGGGCCAACGTCCTGACTTTC
>TRBV9|TRBJ2-1|few|TRBD2
CASSERTSGSNEQFF
TGTGCCAGCAGCGAGCGGACTAGCGGGAGCAATGAGCAGTTCTTC
>TRBV14|TRBJ2-5|.|.
CASSQMELETQYF
TGTGCCAGCAGCCAAATGGAGTTGGAGACCCAGTACTTC
>TRBV28|TRBJ2-7|few|.
CASSLGGLGGEQYF
TGTGCCAGCAGTTTAGGCGGGCTTGGCGGCGAGCAGTACTTC
>TRBV2|TRBJ2-3|.|TRBD1
CASIDRVSTDTQYF
TGTGCCAGCATTGACAGGGTCAGCACAGATACGCAGTATTTT
>TRBV7-3|TRBJ2-7|.|.
CASSRSGPMGEQYF
TGTGCCAGCAGCCGTAGCGGACCCATGGGGGAGCAGTACTTC
>TRBV27|TRBJ1-1|few|.
CASSRRGGTEAFF
TGTGCCAGCAGTAGACGTGGAGGCACTGAAGCTTTCTTT
>TRBV7-8|TRBJ2-7|few|TRBD2
CASSLQREAYEQYF
TGTGCCAGCAGCTTACAGCGGGAGGCCTACGAGCAGTACTTC
>TRBV12-3/TRBV12-4|TRBJ2-3|.|TRBD1
CASSPRTGPTSTDTQYF
TGTGCCAGCAGTCCACGGACAGGACCAACTAGCACAGATACGCAGTATTTT
>TRBV4-1|TRBJ2-1|.|.
CASSPRSLDEQFF
TGCGCCAGCAGCCCCCGCTCTTTGGATGAGCAGTTCTTC
>TRBV28|TRBJ1-5|.|.
CASTGHNNQPQHF
TGTGCCAGCACAGGACATAACAATCAGCCCCAGCATTTT
>TRBV28|TRBJ1-2|few|.
CASSPPLVGPIYTF
TGTGCCAGCAGTCCCCCCCTAGTCGGACCGATCTACACCTTC
>TRBV9|TRBJ2-2|few|TRBD2
CASSTSPASGTTGELFF
TGTGCCAGCAGCACTAGCCCCGCTAGCGGGACCACCGGGGAGCTGTTTTTT
>TRBV29-1|TRBJ1-1|.|.
CSVEGGMGMNTEAFF
TGCAGCGTTGAAGGTGGGATGGGAATGAACACTGAAGCTTTCTTT
>TRBV6-5|TRBJ2-7|.|.
CASSSLLTGGYEQYF
TGTGCCAGCAGTTCTCTATTGACAGGCGGCTACGAGCAGTACTTC
>TRBV6-5|TRBJ1-5|.|.
CASSYGQGRQPQHF
TGTGCCAGCAGTTACGGCCAGGGCCGACAGCCCCAGCATTTT
>TRBV6-1|TRBJ1-1|.|.
CASSPSGGVTEAFF
TGTGCCAGCAGTCCCTCCGGGGGGGTAACTGAAGCTTTCTTT
>TRBV7-9|TRBJ1-1|many|TRBD1
CASSSPDRGAGTEAFF
TGTGCCAGCAGCTCCCCGGACAGGGGAGCGGGCACTGAAGCTTTCTTT
>TRBV29-1|TRBJ2-5|.|TRBD2
CSVPELAGRGETQYF
TGCAGCGTTCCTGAACTAGCGGGAAGAGGTGAGACCCAGTACTTC
>TRBV6-2/TRBV6-3|TRBJ2-5|.|TRBD2
CASSYSLAGDQETQYF
TGTGCCAGCAGTTACTCGCTAGCGGGGGACCAAGAGACCCAGTACTTC